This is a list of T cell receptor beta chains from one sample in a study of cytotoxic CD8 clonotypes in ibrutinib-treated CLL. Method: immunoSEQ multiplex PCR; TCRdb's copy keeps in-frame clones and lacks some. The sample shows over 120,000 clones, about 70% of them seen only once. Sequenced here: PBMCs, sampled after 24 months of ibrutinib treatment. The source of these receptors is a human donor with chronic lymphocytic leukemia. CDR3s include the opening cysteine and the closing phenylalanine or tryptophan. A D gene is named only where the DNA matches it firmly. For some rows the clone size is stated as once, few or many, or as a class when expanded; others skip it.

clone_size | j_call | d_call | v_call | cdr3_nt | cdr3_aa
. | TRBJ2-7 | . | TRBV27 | TGTGCCAGCAGTTTATGGGGGACACAACCTTGGGAGCAGTACTTC | CASSLWGTQPWEQYF
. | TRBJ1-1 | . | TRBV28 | TGTGCCAGCAGTTTTTTCGGGCGAACTGAAGCTTTCTTT | CASSFFGRTEAFF
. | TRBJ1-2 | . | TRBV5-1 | TGCGCCAGCAGCCTAGACAGCCTCCAAAACACCTTC | CASSLDSLQNTF
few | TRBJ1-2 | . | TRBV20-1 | TGCAGTGCCCGCCCTGGCTATGGCTACACCTTC | CSARPGYGYTF
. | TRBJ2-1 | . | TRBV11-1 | TGTGCCAGCACCCCCAGAGCGCGGGGGCCCTACAATGAGCAGTTCTTC | CASTPRARGPYNEQFF
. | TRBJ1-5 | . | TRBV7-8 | TGTGCCAGCAGCTCCGGACAGCATAGCAATCAGCCCCAGCATTTT | CASSSGQHSNQPQHF
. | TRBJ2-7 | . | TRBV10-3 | TGTGCCATCGGATGGGTGGTGGGTGGGGAGCAGTACTTC | CAIGWVVGGEQYF
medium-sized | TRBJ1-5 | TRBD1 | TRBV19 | TGTGCCAGTAGGCAGACAGGGGCGCCCAATCAGCCCCAGCATTTT | CASRQTGAPNQPQHF
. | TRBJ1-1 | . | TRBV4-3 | TGCGCCAGCAGCCAAGATACCGGAACGCCCGGGGCTTTCTTT | CASSQDTGTPGAFF
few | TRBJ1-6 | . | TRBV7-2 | TGTGCCAGCAGCTTAGGGTGGAATAATTCACCCCTCCACTTT | CASSLGWNNSPLHF
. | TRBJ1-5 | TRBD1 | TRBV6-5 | TGTGCCAGCAGTTACAACAGGGGGCTCGGTCAGCCCCAGCATTTT | CASSYNRGLGQPQHF
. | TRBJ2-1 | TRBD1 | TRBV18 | TGTGCCAGCTCACCCGGACAGGGGGGGACCTGGCTAGCAGGAGGGGGTGAGCAGTTCTTC | CASSPGQGGTWLAGGGEQFF
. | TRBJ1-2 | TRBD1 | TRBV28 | TGTGCCAGCAGTTTATGGACAGGGGGAACCGGCTACACCTTC | CASSLWTGGTGYTF
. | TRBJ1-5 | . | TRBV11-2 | TGTGCCAGCAGCTTAAGGTTGTCCCCGGGGAGTAGTCAGCCCCAGCATTTT | CASSLRLSPGSSQPQHF
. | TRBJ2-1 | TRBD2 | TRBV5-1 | TGCGCCAGCAGCTTGTCGGGACTAGCCCCCAATGAGCAGTTCTTC | CASSLSGLAPNEQFF
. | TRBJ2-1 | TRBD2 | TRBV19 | TGTGCCAGTAGTATGGGTAGCGGGAGGTTCACCTACAATGAGCAGTTCTTC | CASSMGSGRFTYNEQFF
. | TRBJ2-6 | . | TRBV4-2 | TGTGCCAGCAGCCAAGATTGGACCTCTGGGGCCAACGTCCTGACTTTC | CASSQDWTSGANVLTF
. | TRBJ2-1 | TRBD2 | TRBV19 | TGTGCCAGCACTAGCGGGAGGCCATACAATGAGCAGTTCTTC | CASTSGRPYNEQFF
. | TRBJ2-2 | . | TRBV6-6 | TGTGCCAGCAGGGTGGACACCGGGGAGCTGTTTTTT | CASRVDTGELFF
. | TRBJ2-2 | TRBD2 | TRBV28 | TGTGCCAGCACCCCGACGGGGGGTAGGGGCACCGGGGAGCTGTTTTTT | CASTPTGGRGTGELFF
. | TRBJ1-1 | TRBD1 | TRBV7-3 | TGTGCCAGCAGCTTACAGGGGGGGACGGCCAACACTGAAGCTTTCTTT | CASSLQGGTANTEAFF
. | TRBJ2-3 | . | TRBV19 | TGTGCCAGTAGTAGGTGGCCAACCCTTAGCACAGATACGCAGTATTTT | CASSRWPTLSTDTQYF
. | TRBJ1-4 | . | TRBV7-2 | TGTGCCAGCAGCCCCAATAAGGGTGAAAAACTGTTTTTT | CASSPNKGEKLFF
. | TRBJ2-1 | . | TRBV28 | TGTGCCAGCAGGCCGACCGTCAATGAGCAGTTCTTC | CASRPTVNEQFF
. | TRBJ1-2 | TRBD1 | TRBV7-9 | TGTGCCAGCAGCCCGGGACAGAGGAATGGCTACACCTTC | CASSPGQRNGYTF
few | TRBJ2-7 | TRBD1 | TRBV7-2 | TGTGCCAGCAGCCCTAGGGTGGACAGGGGCCACGAGCAGTACTTC | CASSPRVDRGHEQYF
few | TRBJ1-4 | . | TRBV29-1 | TGCAGCGTTGCGGGCAGCCTAAATGAAAAACTGTTTTTT | CSVAGSLNEKLFF
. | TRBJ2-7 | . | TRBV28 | TGTGCCAGCAGTAGGACAAGCTCCTACGAGCAGTACTTC | CASSRTSSYEQYF
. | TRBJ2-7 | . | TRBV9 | TGTGCCAGCAGCGTAGGCCCTCCCTCCTACGAGCAGTACTTC | CASSVGPPSYEQYF
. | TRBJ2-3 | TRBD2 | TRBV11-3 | TGTGCCAGCAGCTTAGGGCTAGCGGGAGGCACAGATACGCAGTATTTT | CASSLGLAGGTDTQYF
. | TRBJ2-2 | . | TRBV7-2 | TGTGCCAGCAGCCGACAGGCGGGCACCGGGGAGCTGTTTTTT | CASSRQAGTGELFF
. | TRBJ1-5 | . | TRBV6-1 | TGTGCCAGCAGTGCGGACACGTATAGCAATCAGCCCCAGCATTTT | CASSADTYSNQPQHF
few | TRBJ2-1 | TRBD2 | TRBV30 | TGTGCCTGGGGCCCCCACGGGACTAGCTCCTACAATGAGCAGTTCTTC | CAWGPHGTSSYNEQFF
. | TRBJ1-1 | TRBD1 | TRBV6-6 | TGTGCCAGCAGTCCTGGACAGGGGGCTTCCACTGAAGCTTTCTTT | CASSPGQGASTEAFF
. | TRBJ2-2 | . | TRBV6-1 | TGTGCCAGCAGGGAGGCCGGGGAGCTGTTTTTT | CASREAGELFF
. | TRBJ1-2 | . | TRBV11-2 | TGTGCCAGCAGCCCCGGAGGGGGCTACACCTTC | CASSPGGGYTF
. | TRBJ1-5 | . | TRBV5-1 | TGCGCCAGCAGCTTGGTTGGGGGCAATCAGCCCCAGCATTTT | CASSLVGGNQPQHF
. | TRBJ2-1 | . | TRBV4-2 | TGTGCCAGCACCGCAACAGGGTTCGATGAGCAGTTCTTC | CASTATGFDEQFF
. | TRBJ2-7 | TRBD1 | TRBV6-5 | TGTGCCAGCAGACGGACAGGGATCTACGAGCAGTACTTC | CASRRTGIYEQYF
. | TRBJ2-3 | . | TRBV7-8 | TGTGCCAGCAGACCCACTAGCTTTATTGCAGATACGCAGTATTTT | CASRPTSFIADTQYF
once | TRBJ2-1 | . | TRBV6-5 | TGTGCCAGCAGTTACTCCTACGGGGGATCCTACAATGAGCAGTTCTTC | CASSYSYGGSYNEQFF
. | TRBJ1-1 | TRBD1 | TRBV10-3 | TGTGCCGTTACACCGGGACAGGGGGAGACTGAAGCTTTCTTT | CAVTPGQGETEAFF